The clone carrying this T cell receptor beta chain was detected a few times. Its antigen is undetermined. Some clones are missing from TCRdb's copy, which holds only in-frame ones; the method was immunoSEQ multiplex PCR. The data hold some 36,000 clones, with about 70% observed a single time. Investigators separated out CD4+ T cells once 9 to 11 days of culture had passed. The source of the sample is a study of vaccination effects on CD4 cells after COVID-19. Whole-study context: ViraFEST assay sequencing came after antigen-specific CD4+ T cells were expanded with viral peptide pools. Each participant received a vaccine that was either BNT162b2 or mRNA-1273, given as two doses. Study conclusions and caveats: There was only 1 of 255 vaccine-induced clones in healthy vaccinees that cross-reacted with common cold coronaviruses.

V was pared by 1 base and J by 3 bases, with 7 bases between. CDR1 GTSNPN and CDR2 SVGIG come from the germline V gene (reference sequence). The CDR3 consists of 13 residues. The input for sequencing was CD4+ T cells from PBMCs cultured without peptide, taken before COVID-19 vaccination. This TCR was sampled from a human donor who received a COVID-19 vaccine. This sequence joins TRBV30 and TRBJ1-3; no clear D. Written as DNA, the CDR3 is TGTGCCTGGAGTGCCGGTTTTGGAAACACCATATATTTT. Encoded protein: CAWSAGFGNTIYF.